This passage covers 28 T cell receptor beta chains from one sample sequenced in a study of blood T cell repertoires in COVID-19. TCRdb's copy holds only in-frame clones and misses some; the assay was immunoSEQ multiplex PCR. The data show under 75,000 clones, approximately 88% seen once. Material: peripheral blood. These receptor sequences come from a man aged 60-69 years with COVID-19, enrolled during active disease.

The V gene is TRBV19, the J gene TRBJ2-1, with 11 bases identical to TRBD2. Germline V gene lookup returns CDR1 LNHDA and CDR2 SQIVND (reference sequence). With 7 bases clipped from V and 0 bases from J, the junction kept 5 bases outside the gene matches. This CDR3 comprises 16 residues. CDR3 sequence (DNA): TGTGCCAGTACTAAGACTAGCGGGGACTCCTACAATGAGCAGTTCTTC. Translation: CASTKTSGDSYNEQFF.

The rearrangement links TRBV29-1 to TRBJ1-1, with D uncertain. CDR1 and CDR2 (germline): SQVTM, ANQGSEA. The CDR3 is 13 amino acids. Trimming took 6 bases from V and 0 from J, leaving 11 bases between them. This CDR3 is CSVIHTLNTEAFF. CDR3 in DNA: TGCAGCGTGATACACACATTGAACACTGAAGCTTTCTTT.

J is TRBJ1-1 and V is TRBV5-1; 7 bases fit TRBD1. The CDR3 covers 15 residues. With 4 bases clipped from V and 1 base from J, the junction kept 7 bases outside the gene matches. In germline, CDR1 is SGHRS, CDR2 YFSETQ. The CDR3 DNA reads as TGCGCCAGCAGCCTCCGGACAGGAAAGAACACTGAAGCTTTCTTT. Translated: CASSLRTGKNTEAFF.

This clone came up once. The chain couples TRBV24-1 to TRBJ1-5, with 8 bases aligning to TRBD1. The CDR3 sequence is 15 residues long. The junction had 6 bases not matched to a gene; V was cut back by 4 bases and J by 5 bases. From germline, CDR1 is KGHDR and CDR2 SFDVKD. The CDR3 DNA follows: TGTGCCACCAGTGACGCTGGACAGGGTTATCAGCCCCAGCATTTT. It codes for CATSDAGQGYQPQHF.

The chain combines TRBV6-6 with TRBJ1-3, with D unresolved. The germline V gene has CDR1 MNHNY and CDR2 SVGAGI (reference sequence). CDR3 length: 13 amino acids. V was clipped by 6 bases and J by 4 bases, with 10 bases between them. CDR3 DNA: TGTGCCAGCAGCCCCGGGTTGGGAAACACCATATATTTT. Protein: CASSPGLGNTIYF.

The V call is TRBV28, the J call TRBJ1-1, with 7 bases identical to TRBD1. The J segment lost 3 bases and the V segment lost 2 bases, leaving 0 bases of the junction unmatched. The CDR3 spans 13 residues. CDR1 and CDR2 (germline): MDHEN, SYDVKM. CDR3 residues: CASSLTGDTEAFF. CDR3 nucleotides: TGTGCCAGCAGTTTAACAGGGGACACTGAAGCTTTCTTT.

The gene calls are TRBV2 and TRBJ2-1; a possible D gene is TRBD2 (7 bases). Deletions cut 8 bases from V and 11 bases from J, with 16 bases between. CDR1 and CDR2 (germline): SNHLY, FYNNEI. The CDR3 has 12 amino acids. CDR3 nucleotides: TGTGCCAGCCATAAGGGGGGGGGTCAGCAGTTCTTC. It specifies CASHKGGGQQFF.

The genes are TRBV3-1 (or the pseudogene TRBV3-2) and TRBJ2-5; TRBD1 agrees at 7 bases. V trimming: 3 bases; J trimming: 5 bases; junction bases outside the gene matches: 9. This CDR3 is built from 15 residues. The germline CDR1 and CDR2 sequences are LGHDT and YNNKEL (reference sequence). This CDR3 is CASSQGITGEETQYF. In DNA form, the CDR3 reads TGTGCCAGCAGCCAGGGAATTACAGGGGAGGAGACCCAGTACTTC.

V is TRBV28 and J is TRBJ2-6, with 8 bases lining up with TRBD2. The CDR3 is made up of 15 amino acids. The V gene's germline CDR1 is MDHEN and CDR2 SYDVKM. V gave up 6 bases and J gave up 2 bases; unmatched junction bases: 3. The chain's CDR3 is CASSGGGAGANVLTF. DNA of the CDR3: TGTGCCAGCAGCGGGGGGGGAGCTGGGGCCAACGTCCTGACTTTC.

J is TRBJ2-2 and V is TRBV7-9; D is uncertain. The CDR3 is 14 residues long. V lost 5 bases, J lost 6 bases, and 13 bases lay in between. Germline V CDR1 and CDR2: SEHNR, FQNEAQ (reference sequence). The chain's CDR3 is CASSPLDLAGELFF. The CDR3 DNA reads TGTGCCAGCAGCCCGCTTGACTTGGCCGGGGAGCTGTTTTTT.

CDR3 residues: CASSSDGTGELFF. CDR3 nucleotide sequence: TGCGCCAGCAGCTCTGACGGGACCGGGGAGCTGTTTTTT. The rearrangement joins TRBV10-1 to TRBJ2-2; no firm D call. The V and J ends lost 6 bases and 5 bases respectively, with 10 bases between them. The CDR3 is made up of 13 amino acids. The germline V gene encodes CDR1 WNHNN and CDR2 SYGVQD (reference sequence).

This clone has a single count. The V call is TRBV12-5, the J call TRBJ1-5; 9 bases fit TRBD1. V gave up 2 bases and J gave up 5 bases; unmatched junction bases: 7. The CDR3 is 16 amino acids. Germline CDR1 reads LGHNT; CDR2 reads FRNRAP. The CDR3 here is CASGLFLRDRDQPQHF. The CDR3 nucleotides read TGTGCTAGTGGTTTGTTCTTGAGGGACAGGGATCAGCCCCAGCATTTT.

The V gene is TRBV24-1, the J gene TRBJ1-2, with D tentatively TRBD1 (5 bases). The CDR3 is 13 residues long. The V end lost 4 bases, the J end lost 0 bases, and 5 bases lay between the germline ends. Germline assignment: CDR1 KGHDR and CDR2 SFDVKD. The CDR3 DNA sequence: TGTGCCACCAGTGAGGACACTAACTATGGCTACACCTTC. Protein: CATSEDTNYGYTF.

As to this clone: In the same sample, other DNA sequences code for this CDR3. V and J are TRBV10-2 and TRBJ1-1; 7 nucleotides agree with TRBD1. J lost 8 bases, V lost 1 base, and 7 bases had no gene match. The CDR3 is 14 residues long. Germline V gene lookup returns CDR1 WSHSY and CDR2 SAAADI. CDR3 bases: TGCGCCAGCAGTGAGTGGCAGGGGGTTCCCGAAGCTTTCTTT. The encoded protein is CASSEWQGVPEAFF.

The DNA for the CDR3 is TGTGCCAGCAGCCAAGCTCAGGGGACTGGAAACACCATATATTTT. Amino acid sequence: CASSQAQGTGNTIYF. The gene calls are TRBV3-1 (or the pseudogene TRBV3-2) and TRBJ1-3; D may be TRBD1 (6 bases). CDR3 length equals 15 residues. V dropped 1 base and J dropped 2 bases, with 9 bases sitting between them. Germline CDR1 is LGHDT and CDR2 is YNNKEL (reference sequence).

This chain links TRBV24-1 with TRBJ2-1; 9 nucleotides match TRBD2. The CDR3 runs to 17 residues. The germline CDR1 and CDR2 sequences are KGHDR and SFDVKD. The V gene end was trimmed by 2 bases and the J gene end by 4 bases; junction bases not matched to a gene: 8. The CDR3 region is CATSDSEAGGRYNEQFF. The CDR3 bases are TGTGCCACCAGTGATTCGGAAGCGGGAGGCCGTTACAATGAGCAGTTCTTC.

This clone was detected only a few times. The chain uses TRBV6-5 and TRBJ1-5; 9 positions match TRBD1. The CDR3 runs to 15 residues. With V trimmed by 5 bases and J by 5 bases, 7 bases remained unmatched. Germline assignment: CDR1 MNHEY and CDR2 SVGAGI. The CDR3 region has the DNA TGTGCCAGCAGTCTTGGACAGGGGCAGGATCAGCCCCAGCATTTT. This translates into CASSLGQGQDQPQHF.

The rearrangement uses TRBV10-1 and TRBJ2-3; TRBD1 is a possible D gene (5 bases). Germline V lookup: CDR1 WNHNN, CDR2 SYGVQD (reference sequence). This CDR3 spans 16 amino acids. The V and J ends lost 0 bases and 6 bases respectively, with 16 bases between them. CDR3 sequence: CASSESGGAEVDTQYF. CDR3 coding DNA: TGCGCCAGCAGTGAGTCGGGTGGGGCCGAGGTGGATACGCAGTATTTT.

The chain employs TRBV29-1 and TRBJ2-3, with 11 bases that match TRBD2. The CDR3 sequence is 15 residues long. V gave up 6 bases and J gave up 2 bases; unmatched junction bases: 7. CDR1 and CDR2 from the germline V gene are SQVTM and ANQGSEA. CDR3 amino acids: CSVIGTSGITDTQYF. The CDR3 DNA reads as TGCAGCGTGATCGGGACTAGCGGAATCACAGATACGCAGTATTTT.

The J gene is TRBJ1-2, the V gene TRBV11-2; possible D gene TRBD1, 6 bases. The CDR3 runs 15 residues. In germline, CDR1 is SGHAT, CDR2 FQNNGV. Trimming pared 5 bases from V and 1 base from J, leaving 14 bases between. In nucleotides, the CDR3 is TGTGCCAGCAGCGCGCTACGGACAGATAACTATGGCTACACCTTC. Encoded protein: CASSALRTDNYGYTF.

The chain has TRBV10-2 and TRBJ2-1, with TRBD2 identical over 10 bases. Germline V lookup: CDR1 WSHSY, CDR2 SAAADI. Trimming cost V 3 bases and J 15 bases; bases outside gene matches: 8. CDR3 size: 13 residues. CDR3 sequence reads: CASSELSGREPFF. The CDR3, as DNA: TGCGCCAGCAGTGAATTAAGCGGGAGGGAACCGTTCTTC.

The chain carries TRBV12-2 and TRBJ2-3; no DNA check was done on the table's D call, TRBD2. TRBV12-2 is recorded as a pseudogene. The length of the CDR3 is 16 residues. Here the CDR3 DNA reads TGTGCAAGTCGCTTTAGAGGGAGGTATACCACAGATACGCAGTATTTT. It specifies CASRFRGRYTTDTQYF.

This rearrangement joins TRBV6-5 to TRBJ2-7, with 12 nucleotides matching TRBD2. CDR3 length: 14 residues. The germline V gene encodes CDR1 MNHEY and CDR2 SVGAGI. V shed 10 bases, J shed 6 bases, and the junction held 10 bases outside the gene matches. In nucleotides, the CDR3 is TGTGCCACATCGCTAGCGGGAGGGGGGAGCGAGCAGTACTTC. Its protein is CATSLAGGGSEQYF.

J is TRBJ2-7 and V is TRBV10-1, with D perhaps matching TRBD2 (6 bases). The CDR3 extends over 13 amino acids. CDR1 and CDR2 (germline): WNHNN, SYGVQD (reference sequence). Trimming took 6 bases from V and 7 from J, leaving 16 bases between them. The CDR3 nucleotides read TGCGCCAGCAGGAGGGACCGCCGGGAGGAGCAGTACTTC. It codes for CASRRDRREEQYF.

This chain uses TRBV10-3 with TRBJ2-6, with D unclear. CDR1 is ENHRY, CDR2 SYGVKD, per germline. This CDR3 is built from 15 residues. Trimming cost V 6 bases and J 2 bases, with 11 bases left between them. In nucleotides, the CDR3 is TGTGCCATCAGAGAAACAGTTACTGGGGCCAACGTCCTGACTTTC. Amino acid sequence: CAIRETVTGANVLTF.

This rearrangement joins TRBV5-1 to TRBJ1-2; no firm D call. This CDR3 is built from 16 residues. CDR1 and CDR2 (germline): SGHRS, YFSETQ. Trimming shortened V by 4 bases and J by 5 bases, and 21 bases separated the two germline ends. The CDR3 sequence is CASSLGRATITYGYTF. CDR3 in DNA: TGCGCCAGCAGCCTTGGGAGGGCCACGATTACTTATGGCTACACCTTC.

The J gene is TRBJ2-1, the V gene TRBV29-1; 7 bases are shared with TRBD2. J was trimmed by 3 bases and V by 8 bases; bases with no gene match: 7. The CDR3 runs to 13 residues. Per the germline V gene, CDR1 is SQVTM and CDR2 is ANQGSEA. Here the CDR3 reads CSSAGVRYNEQFF. The CDR3 bases are TGCAGCTCCGCGGGAGTTCGCTACAATGAGCAGTTCTTC.

The chain combines TRBV9 with TRBJ2-2; D is uncertain. V lost 1 base and J 6 bases, leaving 7 bases between the germline ends. The germline gives CDR1 SGDLS, CDR2 YYNGEE. This CDR3 is 13 amino acids long. CDR3 sequence reads: CASSVIPAGELFF. DNA of the CDR3: TGTGCCAGCAGCGTAATTCCGGCCGGGGAGCTGTTTTTT.